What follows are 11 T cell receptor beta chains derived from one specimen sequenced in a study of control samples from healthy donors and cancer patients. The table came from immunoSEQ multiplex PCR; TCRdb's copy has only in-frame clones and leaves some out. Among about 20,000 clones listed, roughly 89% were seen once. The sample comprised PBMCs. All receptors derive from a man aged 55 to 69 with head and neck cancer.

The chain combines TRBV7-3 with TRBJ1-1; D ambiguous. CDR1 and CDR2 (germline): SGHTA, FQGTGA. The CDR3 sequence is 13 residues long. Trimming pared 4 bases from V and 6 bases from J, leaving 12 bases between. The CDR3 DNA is TGTGCCAGCAGCTCGGACGGTGCCTCTGAAGCTTTCTTT. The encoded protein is CASSSDGASEAFF.

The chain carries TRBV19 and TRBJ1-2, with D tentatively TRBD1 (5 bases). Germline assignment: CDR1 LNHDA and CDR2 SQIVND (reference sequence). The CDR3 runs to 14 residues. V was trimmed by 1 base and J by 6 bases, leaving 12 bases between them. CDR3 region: CASSIGLAGNGYTF. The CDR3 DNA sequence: TGTGCCAGTAGTATAGGGTTGGCAGGGAATGGCTACACCTTC.

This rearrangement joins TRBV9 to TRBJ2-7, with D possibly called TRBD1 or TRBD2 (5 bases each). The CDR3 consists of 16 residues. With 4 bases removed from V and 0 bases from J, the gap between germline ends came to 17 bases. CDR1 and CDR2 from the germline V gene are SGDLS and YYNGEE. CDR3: CASSQGWGRDSYEQYF. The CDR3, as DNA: TGTGCCAGCAGCCAGGGTTGGGGACGGGACTCCTACGAGCAGTACTTC.

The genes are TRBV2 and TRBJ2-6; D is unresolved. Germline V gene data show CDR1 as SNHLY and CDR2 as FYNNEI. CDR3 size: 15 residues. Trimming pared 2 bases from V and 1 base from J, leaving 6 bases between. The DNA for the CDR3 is TGTGCCAGCAGTGAATATGGTTCTGGGGCCAACGTCCTGACTTTC. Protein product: CASSEYGSGANVLTF.

The CDR3 nucleotides read TGTGCCAGCAGCTCAGGCCCCGGAGATTACAATGAGCAGTTCTTC. This gives the protein CASSSGPGDYNEQFF. The V and J genes are TRBV7-6 and TRBJ2-1; no firm D call. The CDR3 is 15 residues long. V gave up 4 bases and J gave up 4 bases, with 14 bases separating them. Germline values: CDR1 SGHVS, CDR2 FNYEAQ. Full variable domain (missing parts from reference TRBV7-6 and TRBJ2-1): GAGVSQSPRYKVTKRGQDVALRCDPISGHVSLYWYRQALGQGPEFLTYFNYEAQQDKSGLPNDRFSAERPEGSISTLTIQRTEQRDSAMYRCASSSGPGDYNEQFFGPGTRLTVL.

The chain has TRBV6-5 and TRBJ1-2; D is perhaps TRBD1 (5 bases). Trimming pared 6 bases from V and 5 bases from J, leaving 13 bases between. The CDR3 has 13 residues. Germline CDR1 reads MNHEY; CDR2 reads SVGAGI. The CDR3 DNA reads TGTGCCAGCAGCCGACCTGAGGGGTATGGCTACACCTTC. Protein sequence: CASSRPEGYGYTF.

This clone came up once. Written as DNA, the CDR3 is TGTGCCAGCAGCTTTTGGAAGGTGGAGCCCGAGACCCAGTACTTC. It specifies CASSFWKVEPETQYF. J is TRBJ2-5 and V is TRBV7-9, with D uncertain. The germline V gene encodes CDR1 SEHNR and CDR2 FQNEAQ (reference sequence). The CDR3 is made up of 15 amino acids. Trimming took off 3 bases at V and 5 bases at J, with 16 bases between the two ends.

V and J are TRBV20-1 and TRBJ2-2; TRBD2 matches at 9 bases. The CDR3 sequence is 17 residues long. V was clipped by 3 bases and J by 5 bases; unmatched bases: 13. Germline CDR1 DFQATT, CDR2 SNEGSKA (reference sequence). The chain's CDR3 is CSASFSRGGAGTGELFF. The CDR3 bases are TGCAGTGCTAGTTTTTCTCGCGGGGGGGCCGGGACCGGGGAGCTGTTTTTT.

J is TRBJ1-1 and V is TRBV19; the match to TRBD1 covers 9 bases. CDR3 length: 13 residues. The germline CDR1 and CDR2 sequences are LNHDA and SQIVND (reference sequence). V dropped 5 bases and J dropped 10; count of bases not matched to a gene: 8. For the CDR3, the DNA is TGTGCCAGTAGTTCGCTCACAGGGGGCCGAGCTTTCTTT. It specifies CASSSLTGGRAFF.

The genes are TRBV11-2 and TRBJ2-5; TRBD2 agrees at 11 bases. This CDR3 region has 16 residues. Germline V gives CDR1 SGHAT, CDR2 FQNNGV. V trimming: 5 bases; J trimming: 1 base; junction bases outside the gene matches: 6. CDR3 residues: CASSILAGDPQETQYF. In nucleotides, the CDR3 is TGTGCCAGCAGCATACTAGCGGGGGACCCCCAAGAGACCCAGTACTTC.

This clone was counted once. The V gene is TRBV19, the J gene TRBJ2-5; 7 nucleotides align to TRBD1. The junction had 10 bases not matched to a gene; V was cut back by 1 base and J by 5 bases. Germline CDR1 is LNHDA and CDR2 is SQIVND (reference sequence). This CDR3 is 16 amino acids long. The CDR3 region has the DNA TGTGCCAGTAGTATAGCCTTGACAGGGTTCCACGAGACCCAGTACTTC. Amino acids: CASSIALTGFHETQYF.